The sequence of this T cell receptor (beta chain) was determined in a study of blood T cell repertoires in COVID-19. The overall study: The study drew acute and convalescent COVID-19 samples from the United States, Italy and Spain. Sources were T cells, B-cell-depleted T cells, or PBMCs; the material itself was cDNA or gDNA.

Germline V gene sequence: CDR1 SGHVS, CDR2 FQNEAQ. Trimming removed 4 bases from V and 4 bases from J; junction bases left unmatched: 7. The CDR3 has 16 residues. In the study's own analysis: From reference gene primer amplification, estimates of nucleated cell counts were derived. Only in-frame clones appear in the TCRdb table, and some are missing; sequencing was by immunoSEQ multiplex PCR. V, J and clone size reflect that table, while D and trimming were determined from the DNA. The profile shows roughly 60,000 clones, approximately 84% of them singletons. This chain joins TRBV7-8 and TRBJ2-1; 10 bases match TRBD2. Sequenced material: peripheral blood. This TCR was sampled from a human donor in a cohort sampled during active COVID-19. In DNA, the CDR3 is TGTGCCAGCAGCTACACCGGGACTAGCGCATACAATGAGCAGTTCTTC. This gives the protein CASSYTGTSAYNEQFF.